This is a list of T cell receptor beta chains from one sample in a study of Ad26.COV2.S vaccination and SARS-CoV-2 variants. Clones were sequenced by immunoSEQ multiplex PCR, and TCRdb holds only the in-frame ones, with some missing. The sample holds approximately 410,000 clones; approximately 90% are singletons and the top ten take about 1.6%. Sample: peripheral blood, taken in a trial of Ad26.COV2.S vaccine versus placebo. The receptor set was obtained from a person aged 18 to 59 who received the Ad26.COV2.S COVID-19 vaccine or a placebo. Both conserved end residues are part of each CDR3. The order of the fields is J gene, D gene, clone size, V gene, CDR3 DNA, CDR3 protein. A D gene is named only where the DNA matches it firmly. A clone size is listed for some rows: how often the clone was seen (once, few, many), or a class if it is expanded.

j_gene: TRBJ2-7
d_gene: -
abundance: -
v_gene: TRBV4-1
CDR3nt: TGCGCCAGCAGCCAAATCCAGGGGTACTACGAGCAGTACTTC
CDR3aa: CASSQIQGYYEQYF

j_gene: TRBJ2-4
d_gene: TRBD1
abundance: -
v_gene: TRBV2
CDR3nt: TGTGCCAGCAGTCACTATGGACAGGAAACCAGTGGCATTCAGTACTTC
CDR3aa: CASSHYGQETSGIQYF

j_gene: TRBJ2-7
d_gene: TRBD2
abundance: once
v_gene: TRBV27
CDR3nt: TGTGCCAGCAGTAACTCGGGACTAGGGAGCTACGAGCAGTACTTC
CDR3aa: CASSNSGLGSYEQYF

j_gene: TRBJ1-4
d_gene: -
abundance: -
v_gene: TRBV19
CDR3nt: TGTGCCAGTAGTTCCTCAGGACTTTCGGGTGAAAAACTGTTTTTT
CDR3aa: CASSSSGLSGEKLFF

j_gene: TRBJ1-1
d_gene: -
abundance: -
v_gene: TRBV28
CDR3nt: TGTGCCAGCAGTCTCGAGGGCTTGTGGACTGAAGCTTTCTTT
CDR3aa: CASSLEGLWTEAFF

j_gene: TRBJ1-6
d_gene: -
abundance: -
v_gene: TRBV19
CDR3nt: TGTGCCAGTAGTATAGCGGGGCAGGCGGGGCCCCTCCACTTT
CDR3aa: CASSIAGQAGPLHF

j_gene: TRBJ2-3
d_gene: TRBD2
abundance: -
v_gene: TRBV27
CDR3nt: TGTGCCAGCAGTCCGGCCGGGACTAGCGGGGGTAGCACAGATACGCAGTATTTT
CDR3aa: CASSPAGTSGGSTDTQYF

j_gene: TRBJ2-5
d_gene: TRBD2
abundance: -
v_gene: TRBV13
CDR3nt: TGTGCCAGCAGCTTAGTGCGGGGGGGCATCCAAGAGACCCAGTACTTC
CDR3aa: CASSLVRGGIQETQYF

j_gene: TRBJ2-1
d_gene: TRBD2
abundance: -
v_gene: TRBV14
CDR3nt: TGTGCCAGCAGCGGCACCGGGACTACCCTAATATACAATGAGCAGTTCTTC
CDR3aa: CASSGTGTTLIYNEQFF

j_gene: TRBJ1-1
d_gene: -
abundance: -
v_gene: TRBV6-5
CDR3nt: TGTGCCAGCAGCTTAGCCCAAGCGAACACTGAAGCTTTCTTT
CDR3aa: CASSLAQANTEAFF

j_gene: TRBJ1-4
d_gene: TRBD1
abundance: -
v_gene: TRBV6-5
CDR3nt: TGTGCCAGCAGTCTGGGTGGCAGGGGGGTTGAAAAACTGTTTTTT
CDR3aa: CASSLGGRGVEKLFF

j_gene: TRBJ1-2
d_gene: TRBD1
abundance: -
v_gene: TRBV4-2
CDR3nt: TGTGCCAGCAGGGGTCAGGGGGCGCAGGAAGGCTACACCTTC
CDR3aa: CASRGQGAQEGYTF

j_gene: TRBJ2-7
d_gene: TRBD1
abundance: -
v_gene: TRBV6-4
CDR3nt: TGTGCCAGCCTATCGATATTGGACAGGGTAAACTTC
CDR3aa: CASLSILDRVNF

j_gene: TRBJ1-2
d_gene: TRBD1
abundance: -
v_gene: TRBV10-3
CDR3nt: TGTGCCATCAGTGTTACAGGGGGGAGTGGCTACACCTTC
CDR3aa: CAISVTGGSGYTF

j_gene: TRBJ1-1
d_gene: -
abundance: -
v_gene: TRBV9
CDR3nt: TGTGCCAGCAGCGTAGGGACAGAGACTGAAGCTTTCTTT
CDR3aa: CASSVGTETEAFF

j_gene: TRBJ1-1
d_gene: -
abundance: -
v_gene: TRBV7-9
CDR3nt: TGTGCCAGCAGCTTAATGCTACAGGGTGGCACTGAAGCTTTCTTT
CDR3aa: CASSLMLQGGTEAFF

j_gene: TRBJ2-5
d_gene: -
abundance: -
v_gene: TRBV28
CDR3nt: TGTGCCACCGGGGGGCTACAAGAGACCCAGTACTTC
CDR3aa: CATGGLQETQYF

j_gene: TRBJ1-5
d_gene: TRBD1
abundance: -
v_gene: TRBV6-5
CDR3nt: TGTGCCAGCAGTTCCGACAGGGGCGATCAGCCCCAGCATTTT
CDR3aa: CASSSDRGDQPQHF

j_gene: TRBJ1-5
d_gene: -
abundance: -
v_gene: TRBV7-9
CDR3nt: TGTGCCAGCAGCCTCGGGGGTCAGCCCCAGCATTTT
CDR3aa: CASSLGGQPQHF

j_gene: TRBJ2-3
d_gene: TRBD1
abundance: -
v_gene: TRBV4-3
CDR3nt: TGCGCCAGCAGCCAGGACAGGGTTGATACGCAGTATTTT
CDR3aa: CASSQDRVDTQYF

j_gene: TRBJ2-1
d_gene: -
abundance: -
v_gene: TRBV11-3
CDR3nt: TGTGCCAGCAGCCTAGGACCGGGCTTGTACAATGAGCAGTTCTTC
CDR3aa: CASSLGPGLYNEQFF

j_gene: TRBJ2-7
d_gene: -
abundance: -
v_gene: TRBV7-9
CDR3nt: TGTGCCAGCAGCTTTTCCGGCGGGACGGAATCCTACGAGCAGTACTTC
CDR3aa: CASSFSGGTESYEQYF

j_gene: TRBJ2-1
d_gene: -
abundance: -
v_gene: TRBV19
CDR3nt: TGTGCCAGCACCGGGGTTTACAATGAGCAGTTCTTC
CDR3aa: CASTGVYNEQFF

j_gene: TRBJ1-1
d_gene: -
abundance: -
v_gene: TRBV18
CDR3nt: TGTGCCAGCTCACAAACAATGAGGGGATCTGGGAACACTGAAGCTTTCTTT
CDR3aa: CASSQTMRGSGNTEAFF

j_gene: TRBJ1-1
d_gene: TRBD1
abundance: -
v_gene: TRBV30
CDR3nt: TGTGCCTGGAGCCGAACAGGGGACACTGAAGCTTTCTTT
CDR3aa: CAWSRTGDTEAFF

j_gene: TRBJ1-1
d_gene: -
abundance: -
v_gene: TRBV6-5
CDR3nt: TGTGCCAGCAGGATTACAGGAGGGGTGAACACTGAAGCTTTCTTT
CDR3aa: CASRITGGVNTEAFF

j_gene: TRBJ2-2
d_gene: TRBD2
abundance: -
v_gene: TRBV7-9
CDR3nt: TGTGCCAGCAGTCCTTCTGGGCGGGGGGCGCCTGAAGAGCTGTTTTTT
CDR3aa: CASSPSGRGAPEELFF

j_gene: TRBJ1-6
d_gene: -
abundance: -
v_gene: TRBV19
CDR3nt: TGTGCCAGTAGTGATGTGGTTAATTCACCCCTCCACTTT
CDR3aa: CASSDVVNSPLHF

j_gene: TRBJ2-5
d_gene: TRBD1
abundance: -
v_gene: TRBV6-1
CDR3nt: TGTGCCAGCAGTGACAGGGGGCATGTGGGAGAGACCCAGTACTTC
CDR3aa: CASSDRGHVGETQYF

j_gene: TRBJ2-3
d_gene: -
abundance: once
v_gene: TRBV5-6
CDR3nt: TGTGCCAGCAGCCCACTAGCGAGGGGGCGCTCAGATACGCAGTATTTT
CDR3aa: CASSPLARGRSDTQYF

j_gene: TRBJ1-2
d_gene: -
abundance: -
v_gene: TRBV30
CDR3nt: TGTGCCTGGACCCCCTACGGGACACTTCGCTATGGCTACACCTTC
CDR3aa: CAWTPYGTLRYGYTF